The 2 T cell receptor beta chains below were found in one sample sequenced in a study of blood T cell repertoires in COVID-19. TCRdb keeps only in-frame clones here, not all; method: immunoSEQ multiplex PCR. Here the sample spans roughly 190,000 clones, around 87% being singletons. The specimen was peripheral blood. The source of these receptors is a young man with active or convalescent COVID-19.

The chain is built from TRBV19 and TRBJ2-1; 11 nucleotides match TRBD2. The CDR3 contains 15 residues. From germline, CDR1 is LNHDA and CDR2 SQIVND (reference sequence). V lost 3 bases and J lost 7; bases outside the gene matches: 5. The CDR3 coding sequence is TGTGCCAGTAGTATCACTAGCGGGAGTGGTAATGAGCAGTTCTTC. This sequence encodes CASSITSGSGNEQFF.

This clone has a single count. This rearrangement joins TRBV9 to TRBJ1-5; 10 nucleotides align to TRBD1. Per the germline V gene, CDR1 is SGDLS and CDR2 is YYNGEE. CDR3 size: 15 residues. The V and J ends lost 4 bases and 4 bases, in that order; junction bases with no gene match: 5. Written as DNA, the CDR3 is TGTGCCAGCAGCCCCGGACAGGGGGGAAATCAGCCCCAGCATTTT. Translating gives CASSPGQGGNQPQHF. Full variable domain (outside the CDR3, taken from reference TRBV9 and TRBJ1-5): DSGVTQTPKHLITATGQRVTLRCSPRSGDLSVYWYQQSLDQGLQFLIQYYNGEERAKGNILERFSAQQFPDLHSELNLSSLELGDSALYFCASSPGQGGNQPQHFGDGTRLSIL.